This is a list of T cell receptor beta chains from one sample in a study of blood T cell repertoires in COVID-19. Libraries were prepared by immunoSEQ multiplex PCR; TCRdb keeps only in-frame clonotypes and omits some of them. The table has over 100,000 clones, 85% seen once. The sample taken for sequencing was peripheral blood. These receptors all come from a man at least 80 years old with acute or convalescent COVID-19. Each CDR3 is given with its conserved first and last residue. The D gene is left open where the match is weak. Clone size is given for some rows only: seen once, a few or many times, or a class if the clone is expanded.

TRBJ2-3	TRBV10-3	13	-	-	TGTGCCATCAGTGGCGCGCATGGTGATACGCAGTATTTT	CAISGAHGDTQYF
TRBJ1-3	TRBV28	15	-	once	TGTGCCAGCAGTTTAGGGGGGAAGGCTGGAAACACCATATATTTT	CASSLGGKAGNTIYF
TRBJ1-1	TRBV7-2	16	-	few	TGTGCCAGCAGCTTAGGGGCAGGGATCATGAACACTGAAGCTTTCTTT	CASSLGAGIMNTEAFF
TRBJ2-7	TRBV11-2	15	TRBD2	once	TGTGCCAGCAGCCCAGGACTAGCGGGGCTCTCCGAGCAGTACTTC	CASSPGLAGLSEQYF
TRBJ2-4	TRBV19	16	TRBD1	-	TGTGCCAGTAGTTTCGGGACAGGGCGGGCCAAAAACATTCAGTACTTC	CASSFGTGRAKNIQYF
TRBJ1-1	TRBV7-2	15	-	-	TGTGCCAGCAGCTCCTCGAGGAACATGAACACTGAAGCTTTCTTT	CASSSSRNMNTEAFF
TRBJ1-2	TRBV24-1	16	TRBD1	-	TGTGCCACCAGTGATTCCGACAGGGGGGATTTGAGAGGCTACACCTTC	CATSDSDRGDLRGYTF
TRBJ2-5	TRBV24-1	15	-	-	TGTGCCACCAGTGACCCATGGCAGGGGCGAGAGACCCAGTACTTC	CATSDPWQGRETQYF
TRBJ1-1	TRBV7-2	12	TRBD1	-	TGTGCCAGCACCAACAGGGGAGCTGAAGCTTTCTTT	CASTNRGAEAFF
TRBJ1-1	TRBV5-1	16	-	-	TGCGCCAGCAGCTTGGCCCGGACAGTTATGAACACTGAAGCTTTCTTT	CASSLARTVMNTEAFF
TRBJ2-3	TRBV5-1	12	TRBD1	-	TGCGCCAGCAGCTCGGGGACAGGGGACCAGTATTTT	CASSSGTGDQYF
TRBJ1-2	TRBV6-5	14	-	-	TGTGCCAGCAGGTTCCGGACAGCCGACTATGGCTACACCTTC	CASRFRTADYGYTF